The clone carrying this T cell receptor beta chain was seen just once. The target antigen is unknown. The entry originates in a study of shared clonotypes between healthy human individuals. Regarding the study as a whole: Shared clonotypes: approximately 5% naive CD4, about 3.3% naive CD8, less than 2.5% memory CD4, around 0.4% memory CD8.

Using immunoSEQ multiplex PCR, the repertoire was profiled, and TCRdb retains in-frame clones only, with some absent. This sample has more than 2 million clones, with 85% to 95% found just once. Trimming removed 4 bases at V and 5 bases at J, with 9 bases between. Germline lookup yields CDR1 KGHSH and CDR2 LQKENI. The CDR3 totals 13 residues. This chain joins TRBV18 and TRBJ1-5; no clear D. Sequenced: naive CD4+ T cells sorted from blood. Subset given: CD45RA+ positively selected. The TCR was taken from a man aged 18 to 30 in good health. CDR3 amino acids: CASSRGGYQPQHF. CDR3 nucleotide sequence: TGTGCCAGCTCACGTGGCGGGTATCAGCCCCAGCATTTT.